Presented here are 8 T cell receptor beta chains from one specimen sequenced in a study of prognosis after radiotherapy for stage I lung cancer. TCR beta CDR3 amplification from genomic DNA was performed by two-round multiplex PCR. Each TRBV and TRBJ gene had its own primer in the first PCR round. One entry per CDR3 protein results from TCRdb running MiXCR on the multiplex PCR reads. The table records around 21,000 distinct CDR3 sequences, roughly 53% of them present only once. The starting material was PBMCs, obtained before or after stereotactic body radiation therapy (not recorded which). These receptors all come from a donor older than 45 with non-small cell lung cancer.

The chain has TRBV19 and TRBJ2-7; weak D call: TRBD2 (6 bases). The CDR3 extends over 15 amino acids. Between the trimmed V and J ends, which lost 4 bases and 5 bases, there was a span of 18 bases. The germline CDR1 and CDR2 sequences are LNHDA and SQIVND (reference sequence). The CDR3 sequence is CASSTLREVVHEQYF. CDR3 bases: TGTGCCAGTAGTACACTGAGGGAGGTGGTTCACGAGCAGTACTTC. The full variable domain, in which reference TRBV19 and TRBJ2-7 provide the parts outside the CDR3, is DGGITQSPKYLFRKEGQNVTLSCEQNLNHDAMYWYRQDPGQGLRLIYYSQIVNDFQKGDIAEGYSVSREKKESFPLTVTSAQKNPTAFYLCASSTLREVVHEQYFGPGTRLTVT.

V is TRBV6-1 and J is TRBJ1-6; the D gene is possibly TRBD1 (6 bases). This CDR3 spans 12 amino acids. The V end was cut by 7 bases, the J end by 10 bases, with 11 bases between. Germline-derived CDR1 and CDR2 are MNHNS and SASEGT. The CDR3 here is CASKTGNSPLHF. For the CDR3, the DNA is TGTGCCAGCAAAACAGGGAACTCACCCCTCCACTTT.

This clonotype has at least ten counts. V is TRBV29-1 and J is TRBJ1-6; possible D gene TRBD1, 6 bases. The germline gives CDR1 SQVTM, CDR2 ANQGSEA. V was cut by 6 bases and J by 7 bases, with 16 bases left in between. The CDR3 is 14 amino acids. CDR3 nucleotides: TGCAGCGTGCGGACAGCTGCCGGGAATTCACCCCTCCACTTT. Its translation: CSVRTAAGNSPLHF.

This clonotype occurred many times. The chain is built from TRBV7-2 and TRBJ1-2; 10 positions agree with TRBD1. The germline V gene encodes CDR1 SGHTA and CDR2 FQGNSA. The V and J ends lost 5 bases and 6 bases, in that order; junction bases with no gene match: 12. This CDR3 is 16 amino acids long. CDR3 in DNA: TGTGCCAGCAGCCAGGACCGTGGGACAGGGGCTAATGGCTACACCTTC. Its translation is CASSQDRGTGANGYTF.

This clonotype is medium-sized within its sample. The chain employs TRBV11-3 and TRBJ2-7; TRBD2 matches at 7 bases. Germline CDR1 and CDR2: SGHNT and YENEEA. This CDR3 contains 19 residues. V lost 2 bases and J lost 0; bases outside the gene matches: 16. The CDR3 region is CASSLKGSLCGGSSYEQYF. In DNA form, the CDR3 reads TGTGCCAGCAGCTTAAAGGGGTCGTTGTGCGGCGGGAGCTCCTACGAGCAGTACTTC.

This sequence joins TRBV19 and TRBJ2-1; 10 positions agree with TRBD2. Germline CDR1 LNHDA, CDR2 SQIVND (reference sequence). Trimming at V came to 2 bases and at J to 7 bases, leaving 8 bases not matched to a gene. The CDR3 sequence is 16 residues long. Written as DNA, the CDR3 is TGTGCCAGTAGTATATGCGCTAGCGGGAGTGTAAATGAGCAGTTCTTC. This encodes CASSICASGSVNEQFF.

V is TRBV20-1 and J is TRBJ2-1; TRBD1 or TRBD2 may be the D gene (5 bases each). V was clipped by 0 bases and J by 7 bases, with 13 bases between them. CDR1 is DFQATT and CDR2 is SNEGSKA in the germline V gene (reference sequence). The length of the CDR3 is 14 residues. CDR3: CSARDPGPRNEQFF. The CDR3 coding sequence is TGCAGTGCTAGAGACCCGGGGCCGAGAAATGAGCAGTTCTTC.

This clonotype has at least ten counts. V usage is TRBV20-1 and J usage is TRBJ1-1; D not certain. The ends were cut back, 2 bases at V and 6 bases at J, with 7 bases in the middle. Per the germline V gene, CDR1 is DFQATT and CDR2 is SNEGSKA (reference sequence). This CDR3 has 11 amino acids. The CDR3 loop is CSARQAAEAFF. CDR3 in DNA: TGCAGTGCTAGACAGGCCGCTGAAGCTTTCTTT.